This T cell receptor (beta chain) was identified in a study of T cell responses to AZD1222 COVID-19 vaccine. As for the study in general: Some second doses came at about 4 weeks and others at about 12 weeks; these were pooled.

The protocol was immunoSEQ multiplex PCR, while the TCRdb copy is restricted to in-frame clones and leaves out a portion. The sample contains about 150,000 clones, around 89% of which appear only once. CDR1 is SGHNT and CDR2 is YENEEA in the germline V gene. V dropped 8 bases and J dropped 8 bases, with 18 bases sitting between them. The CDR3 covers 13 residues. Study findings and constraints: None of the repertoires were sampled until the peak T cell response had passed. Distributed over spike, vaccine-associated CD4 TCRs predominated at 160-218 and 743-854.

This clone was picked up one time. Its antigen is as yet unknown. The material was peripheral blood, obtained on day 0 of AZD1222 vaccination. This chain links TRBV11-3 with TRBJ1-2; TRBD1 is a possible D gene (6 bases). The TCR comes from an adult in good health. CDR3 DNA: TGTGCCAGCGGATCCACCCTTGGGGGCGGCTACACCTTC. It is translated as CASGSTLGGGYTF.